This T cell receptor (beta chain) was retrieved from a study of T cell repertoires in MIS-A myocarditis. Looked up from germline, CDR1 is SGHNT and CDR2 is YYREEE (reference sequence). Between the trimmed V and J ends, which lost 4 bases and 8 bases, there was a span of 16 bases. This CDR3 is built from 15 residues. Repertoires were generated with immunoSEQ multiplex PCR, while TCRdb's copy carries only in-frame clones and drops some. The sample lists 10,000 to 13,000 clones; about 83% were seen once. This chain links TRBV5-4 with TRBJ1-6; D is perhaps TRBD1 (6 bases). The source material was right ventricle heart tissue obtained at autopsy. The TCR was taken from a man in his late teens or twenties with fulminant myocarditis from multisystem inflammatory syndrome in adults (MIS-A) after COVID-19. The CDR3 DNA reads as TGTGCCAGCAGCCGCGGACAGCAACAAGATTCACCCCTCCACTTT. This sequence encodes CASSRGQQQDSPLHF. The whole variable domain, filled in from reference TRBV5-4 and TRBJ1-6, reads ETGVTQSPTHLIKTRGQQVTLRCSSQSGHNTVSWYQQALGQGPQFIFQYYREEENGRGNFPPRFSGLQFPNYSSELNVNALELDDSALYLCASSRGQQQDSPLHFGNGTRLTVT.